The rows below give T cell receptor beta chains drawn from one sample of a study of OX40 agonist ivuxolimab in advanced cancers. TCRdb's table, derived via immunoSEQ multiplex PCR, lists solely in-frame clones and lacks some. The table lists tens of thousands of clones, more than 75% of them singletons. Sequencing used CD4+ or CD8+ T cells sorted from blood, obtained in a trial of the OX40 agonist ivuxolimab. The receptor source for this set is an adult with an advanced solid tumor such as melanoma, head and neck, liver or kidney cancer. The CDR3 runs from the conserved cysteine through the conserved F or W. The D gene is left open where the match is weak. Expanded clones are given a class, and other clones once, few, many or no size at all.

>few|.|15|TRBJ1-4|TRBV7-8
CASSLGGTNNEKLFF
TGTGCCAGCAGCTTAGGGGGGACAAATAATGAAAAACTGTTTTTT
>.|.|11|TRBJ2-3|TRBV6-5
CASSQGDTQYF
TGTGCCAGCAGCCAAGGGGATACGCAGTATTTT
>.|.|15|TRBJ1-1|TRBV7-2
CASSLGGVRNTEAFF
TGTGCCAGCAGCTTAGGGGGGGTCAGGAACACTGAAGCTTTCTTT
>.|.|15|TRBJ1-3|TRBV7-8
CASSLTGGRGNTIYF
TGTGCCAGCAGCTTAACTGGGGGCCGTGGAAACACCATATATTTT
>.|TRBD1|13|TRBJ2-1|TRBV7-3
CASSLGTDNEQFF
TGTGCCAGCAGCTTAGGGACAGACAATGAGCAGTTCTTC
>.|.|15|TRBJ2-3|TRBV6-5
CASSYSSLRPHTQYF
TGTGCCAGCAGTTACTCCTCCCTTAGACCCCATACGCAGTATTTT
>.|TRBD1|14|TRBJ1-6|TRBV19
CASSITGGSSPLHF
TGTGCCAGTAGTATCACAGGGGGCAGTTCACCCCTCCACTTT
>.|TRBD2|14|TRBJ2-2|TRBV9
CASSVGTSGGELFF
TGTGCCAGCAGCGTGGGGACTAGCGGCGGGGAGCTGTTTTTT
>.|.|16|TRBJ2-2|TRBV4-3
CASSQGGHRNTGELFF
TGCGCCAGCAGCCAAGGGGGACACCGGAACACCGGGGAGCTGTTTTTT
>.|TRBD1|16|TRBJ2-3|TRBV10-3
CAISVTGGTHTDTQYF
TGTGCCATCAGCGTTACAGGGGGTACCCACACAGATACGCAGTATTTT
>.|.|13|TRBJ1-5|TRBV4-3
CASSLHQFQPQHF
TGCGCCAGCAGCTTACATCAGTTTCAGCCCCAGCATTTT
>.|.|15|TRBJ1-1|TRBV5-5
CASSSPGAWKTEAFF
TGTGCCAGCAGCTCCCCGGGAGCCTGGAAGACTGAAGCTTTCTTT
>.|TRBD1|14|TRBJ1-4|TRBV7-9
CASSPPGGNEKLFF
TGTGCCAGCAGCCCCCCAGGGGGTAATGAAAAACTGTTTTTT
>.|.|11|TRBJ2-7|TRBV20-1
CSASLLVEQYF
TGCAGTGCTAGCCTTCTGGTCGAGCAGTACTTC
>.|.|13|TRBJ1-3|TRBV6-6
CASSYELGNTIYF
TGTGCCAGCAGTTACGAATTGGGAAACACCATATATTTT
>.|TRBD1|14|TRBJ2-3|TRBV28
CASSSGQGTDTQYF
TGTGCCAGCAGTTCCGGACAGGGCACAGATACGCAGTATTTT
>once|TRBD1|16|TRBJ1-6|TRBV7-9
CASSLPGQRDNSPLHF
TGTGCCAGCAGCTTACCGGGACAGAGAGATAATTCACCCCTCCACTTT
>.|.|14|TRBJ1-4|TRBV6-6
CASSYAGGDEKLFF
TGTGCCAGCAGTTACGCTGGGGGGGACGAAAAACTGTTTTTT
>.|TRBD1|18|TRBJ1-6|TRBV19
CASSRETGSRTYNSPLHF
TGTGCCAGTAGTCGAGAGACAGGGAGTAGGACCTATAATTCACCCCTCCACTTT
>.|.|13|TRBJ2-2|TRBV10-1
CASSESGTGELFF
TGCGCCAGCAGTGAATCGGGGACCGGGGAGCTGTTTTTT
>few|.|14|TRBJ2-7|TRBV5-1
CASSLAVGPYEQYF
TGCGCCAGCAGCTTGGCCGTAGGGCCCTACGAGCAGTACTTC
>.|.|15|TRBJ1-1|TRBV7-9
CASSLSAGRRTEAFF
TGTGCCAGCAGCCTATCGGCGGGGCGAAGGACTGAAGCTTTCTTT
>.|TRBD1|13|TRBJ1-2|TRBV29-1
CSGGTADGYGYTF
TGCAGCGGTGGGACAGCAGATGGCTATGGCTACACCTTC
>.|.|16|TRBJ1-3|TRBV4-1
CASSQATLRSGNTIYF
TGCGCCAGCAGCCAAGCGACCCTCAGGAGTGGAAACACCATATATTTT